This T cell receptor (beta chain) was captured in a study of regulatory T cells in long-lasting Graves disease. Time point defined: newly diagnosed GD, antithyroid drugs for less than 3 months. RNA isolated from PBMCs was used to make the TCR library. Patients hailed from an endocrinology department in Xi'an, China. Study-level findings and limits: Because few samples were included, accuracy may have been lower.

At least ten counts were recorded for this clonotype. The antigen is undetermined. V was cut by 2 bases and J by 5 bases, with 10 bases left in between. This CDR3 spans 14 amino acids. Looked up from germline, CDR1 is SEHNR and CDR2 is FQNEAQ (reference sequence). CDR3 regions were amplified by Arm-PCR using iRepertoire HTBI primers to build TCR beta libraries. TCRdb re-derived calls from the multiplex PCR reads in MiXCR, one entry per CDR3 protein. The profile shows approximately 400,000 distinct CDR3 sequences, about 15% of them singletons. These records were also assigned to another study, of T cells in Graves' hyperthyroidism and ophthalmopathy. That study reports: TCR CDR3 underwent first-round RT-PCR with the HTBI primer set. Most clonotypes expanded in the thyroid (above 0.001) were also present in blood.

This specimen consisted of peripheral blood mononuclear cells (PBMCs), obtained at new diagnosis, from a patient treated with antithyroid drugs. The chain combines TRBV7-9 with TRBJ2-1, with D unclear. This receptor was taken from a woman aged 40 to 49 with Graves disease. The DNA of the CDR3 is TGTGCCAGCAGCTTAACCCGGGTAAACAATGAGCAGTTCTTC. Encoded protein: CASSLTRVNNEQFF.